This TCR beta chain was profiled in a study of T cell responses to AZD1222 COVID-19 vaccine. Study-wide results and limits: Clonal diversity was possibly underestimated, and white British individuals and females predominated among donors. There were repertoire samples only from the period after the peak T cell response.

Assay used: immunoSEQ multiplex PCR; TCRdb lists only in-frame clones, some missing. Of 100,000 to 150,000 clones in the sample, 75% to 95% were seen once. Germline V gene sequence: CDR1 MNHEY, CDR2 SVGAGI. V shed 6 bases and J shed 3 bases, with 17 bases lying between them. The CDR3 runs 15 residues. Comments on this clone: Its antigen is still unknown.

The rearrangement joins TRBV6-5 to TRBJ1-2, with D perhaps TRBD1 (6 bases). The TCR sequence derives from an adult who received the AZD1222 COVID-19 vaccine. This material consisted of peripheral blood, taken 28 days after the second AZD1222 dose. The CDR3 DNA sequence: TGTGCCAGCAGGCCGACAGGTACGTCGGACTATGGCTACACCTTC. Amino acids: CASRPTGTSDYGYTF.